This T cell receptor (beta chain) was recorded in a study of T cells in Graves' hyperthyroidism and ophthalmopathy. Findings of the study overall: Ophthalmopathy and stable hyperthyroidism were separated by a 13 V-J model.

Amplification of TCR beta CDR3 regions used RNA as the template. First-round RT-PCR of the TCR CDR3 relied on the HTBI primer set. TCRdb independently ran MiXCR on the multiplex PCR reads; one entry per CDR3 protein. The sample has about 300,000 distinct CDR3 sequences, around 17% seen once. Hyperthyroidism had been newly diagnosed in patients aged 18 to 65, and its duration was under 2 months. Researchers barred patients who had uncontrolled infection, other autoimmune disease, pregnancy or lactation. Fresh peripheral blood, under 13 ml, yielded the PBMCs. Turning to this clonotype: The antigen remains undetermined.

Source material: blood. The source is a man aged 30-40 years with Graves' hyperthyroidism.

In DNA form, the CDR3 reads TGCAGTGCTAGCAATGGCGGGAGCTCCTACAATGAGCAGTTCTTC. This codes for CSASNGGSSYNEQFF. The chain has TRBV20-1 and TRBJ2-1; 7 bases line up with TRBD2. V gave up 3 bases and J gave up 0 bases; unmatched junction bases: 5. Germline-derived CDR1 and CDR2 are DFQATT and SNEGSKA (reference sequence). The CDR3 extends over 15 amino acids.